This T cell receptor beta chain originates from a study of T-cell reconstitution after alpha-beta-depleted transplantation in children. Preparation of the TCRbeta library used unique molecular identifiers. Via MiXCR, TCRdb re-called the PCR reads, giving one row per CDR3 protein. The data show roughly 300,000 distinct CDR3 sequences, approximately 9.8% seen once. Germline V lookup: CDR1 SGHKS, CDR2 YYEKEE (reference sequence). The V segment lost 1 base and the J segment 1 base; nucleotides outside the gene matches: 7. The CDR3 has 17 residues. This clonotype was detected many times. The receptor comes from a human donor who donated a stem cell graft to a child with SCID. The sample consisted of PBMCs from the stem cell graft donor, taken from the stem cell graft. The chain couples TRBV5-5 to TRBJ2-2; TRBD2 aligns across 7 bases. CDR3 nucleotides: TGTGCCAGCAGCTTGACCCTGGGCGGGGGGAACACCGGGGAGCTGTTTTTT. The encoded protein is CASSLTLGGGNTGELFF.